Below, 24 T cell receptor beta chains from the same sample are listed, as sequenced in a study of T-cell reconstitution after alpha-beta-depleted transplantation in children. Unique molecular identifiers were incorporated during preparation of the TCRbeta library. TCRdb redid the calling of the PCR reads with MiXCR, one entry per CDR3 protein. The sample has approximately 83,000 distinct CDR3 sequences; 6.5% to 8.5% are singletons. Sample: PBMCs from the stem cell graft donor, taken from the stem cell graft. The receptors were gathered from a human donor who donated a stem cell graft to a child with congenital amegakaryocytic thrombocytopenia.

This clonotype was recorded many times. The chain carries TRBV3-1 and TRBJ2-6, with D tentatively TRBD2 (5 bases). The germline CDR1 and CDR2 sequences are LGHDT and YNNKEL (reference sequence). The CDR3 is made up of 15 amino acids. The V gene lost 4 bases and the J gene lost 1 base, with 8 bases spanning the gap. This CDR3 reads CASSPRLSGANVLTF. The CDR3 DNA sequence: TGTGCCAGCAGCCCCCGACTATCTGGGGCCAACGTCCTGACTTTC.

This clonotype came up many times. The limits of the CDR3 on the DNA are not certain, so only TCRdb's listed CDR3 is given. J is TRBJ2-7 and V is TRBV5-6; whether TRBD1, the table's D call, matches the DNA was not checked. The length of the CDR3 is 12 amino acids, counting both ends. Germline-derived CDR1 and CDR2 are SGHDT and YYEEEE. The CDR3 loop reads CASSFGAGEQYF.

J is TRBJ2-3 and V is TRBV18; TRBD1 aligns across 9 bases. Germline trimming cut 5 bases from V and 4 bases from J; bases unmatched to any gene: 10. CDR1 is KGHSH, CDR2 LQKENI, per germline. The CDR3 runs to 16 residues. CDR3 DNA sequence: TGTGCCAGCTCAGAATGGACAGGGGCAATTGCAGATACGCAGTATTTT. Residues: CASSEWTGAIADTQYF.

Many counts were recorded for this clonotype. This chain connects TRBV28 to TRBJ2-5; 12 positions agree with TRBD2. V lost 6 bases and J lost 4; bases outside the gene matches: 6. The CDR3 contains 15 residues. Germline V gene lookup returns CDR1 MDHEN and CDR2 SYDVKM. The CDR3: CASRPTSGGRETQYF. Here the CDR3 DNA reads TGTGCCAGCAGGCCCACTAGCGGGGGGCGAGAGACCCAGTACTTC. The complete variable domain, with remaining parts taken from reference TRBV28 and TRBJ2-5, reads DVKVTQSSRYLVKRTGEKVFLECVQDMDHENMFWYRQDPGLGLRLIYFSYDVKMKEKGDIPEGYSVSREKKERFSLILESASTNQTSMYLCASRPTSGGRETQYFGPGTRLLVL.

This clonotype was observed many times. The J gene is TRBJ2-7, the V gene TRBV30; 9 nucleotides agree with TRBD1. V lost 1 base and J lost 6; bases outside the gene matches: 4. Germline values: CDR1 GTSNPN, CDR2 SVGIG (reference sequence). The CDR3 contains 13 residues. The CDR3 bases are TGTGCCTGGAGTGGAGCGGACAGGGGCGAGCAGTACTTC. Residues: CAWSGADRGEQYF.

Many counts were recorded for this clonotype. This sequence joins TRBV29-1 and TRBJ2-3; no definite D call. The CDR3 totals 10 residues. The V and J ends lost 7 bases and 6 bases respectively, with 8 bases between them. Germline V lookup: CDR1 SQVTM, CDR2 ANQGSEA. The CDR3 here is CSGIEDTQYF. Here the CDR3 DNA reads TGCAGCGGGATAGAGGATACGCAGTATTTT.

V and J are TRBV5-1 and TRBJ1-1, with 7 bases lining up with TRBD1. V dropped 4 bases and J dropped 1; count of bases not matched to a gene: 7. The CDR3 extends over 15 amino acids. Germline lookup yields CDR1 SGHRS and CDR2 YFSETQ. CDR3 residues: CASSLLQGKNTEAFF. For the CDR3, the DNA is TGCGCCAGCAGCCTATTACAGGGGAAGAACACTGAAGCTTTCTTT.

This clonotype was seen many times. The chain uses TRBV20-1 and TRBJ1-1; D is unresolved. The V and J ends lost 5 bases and 4 bases respectively, with 14 bases between them. Germline values: CDR1 DFQATT, CDR2 SNEGSKA (reference sequence). The CDR3 runs to 13 residues. The CDR3 loop reads CSARELMGTEAFF. DNA of the CDR3: TGCAGTGCTCGGGAATTGATGGGCACTGAAGCTTTCTTT.

This clonotype has a count of ten or more. The chain couples TRBV6-5 to TRBJ1-1; D gene ambiguous. The CDR3 covers 17 residues. Per the germline V gene, CDR1 is MNHEY and CDR2 is SVGAGI. The V gene lost 0 bases and the J gene lost 0 bases, with 14 bases spanning the gap. This CDR3 is CASSYSSAAQVNTEAFF. CDR3 in DNA: TGTGCCAGCAGTTACTCATCAGCTGCGCAGGTGAACACTGAAGCTTTCTTT.

This clonotype has at least ten counts. This chain links TRBV20-1 with TRBJ1-1; TRBD1 matches at 7 bases. The CDR3 loop spans 13 amino acids. Germline CDR1 DFQATT, CDR2 SNEGSKA (reference sequence). With V trimmed by 6 bases and J by 5 bases, 9 bases remained unmatched. The CDR3 DNA reads as TGCAGTGCCCGGACAGGCGGGTATACTGAAGCTTTCTTT. Protein sequence: CSARTGGYTEAFF.

The V gene is TRBV12-3 or TRBV12-4, the J gene TRBJ2-7, with 9 bases that match TRBD2. The CDR3 length is 16 residues. After removal of 0 bases from V and 5 bases from J, the junction contained 8 bases not matched to a gene. CDR3 sequence: CASSLAIGGRANEQYF. CDR3 coding DNA: TGTGCCAGCAGTTTAGCTATCGGCGGGAGGGCCAACGAGCAGTACTTC.

This clonotype was observed at least ten times. The chain is built from TRBV18 and TRBJ2-1, with D perhaps matching TRBD1 (6 bases). The CDR3 has 13 amino acids. Trimming took 5 bases from V and 2 from J, leaving 7 bases between them. Germline-derived CDR1 and CDR2 are KGHSH and LQKENI. The CDR3 nucleotides read TGTGCCAGCTCAGAGGGGGCCTACAATGAGCAGTTCTTC. Translating it yields CASSEGAYNEQFF.

At least ten counts were recorded for this clonotype. The chain combines TRBV4-1 with TRBJ2-7, with D unresolved. The CDR3 has 14 amino acids. The V end lost 5 bases, the J end lost 3 bases, and 14 bases lay between the germline ends. The germline CDR1 and CDR2 sequences are MGHRA and YSYEKL. The CDR3 DNA reads as TGCGCCAGCAGCGCCAACGCCGGCGACTACGAGCAGTACTTC. It encodes CASSANAGDYEQYF.

This clonotype was observed many times. CDR3 region: CATSDAGTGGRYTDTQYF. The CDR3 coding sequence is TGTGCCACCAGTGACGCCGGGACAGGAGGGAGATACACAGATACGCAGTATTTT. The J gene is TRBJ2-3, the V gene TRBV24-1, with 8 bases identical to TRBD1. The CDR3 contains 18 residues. V was pared by 4 bases and J by 2 bases, with 13 bases of the junction left unmatched. Germline loops: CDR1 KGHDR, CDR2 SFDVKD.

This clonotype was seen many times. The V gene is TRBV5-1, the J gene TRBJ1-1; D perhaps matches TRBD1 (6 bases). In germline, CDR1 is SGHRS, CDR2 YFSETQ. V shed 1 base and J shed 3 bases, with 7 bases lying between them. The CDR3 runs 13 residues. The chain's CDR3 is CASSLRGDTEAFF. Here the CDR3 DNA reads TGCGCCAGCAGCTTGAGGGGGGACACTGAAGCTTTCTTT.

This sequence joins TRBV28 and TRBJ2-1, with 9 positions matching TRBD1. The trim removed 3 bases at V and 4 bases at J, leaving 4 bases unmatched. Germline CDR1 reads MDHEN; CDR2 reads SYDVKM. The CDR3 consists of 15 residues. In DNA form, the CDR3 reads TGTGCCAGCAGTTTTCCGGGACAGGGATACAATGAGCAGTTCTTC. This translates into CASSFPGQGYNEQFF.

This clonotype was counted a few times. The chain couples TRBV20-1 to TRBJ1-2; D perhaps matches TRBD1 (5 bases). V was cut by 2 bases and J by 2 bases, with 9 bases left in between. Germline CDR1 and CDR2: DFQATT and SNEGSKA (reference sequence). The CDR3 length is 13 residues. The CDR3 here is CSARWQGNYGYTF. The CDR3 coding sequence is TGCAGTGCTAGATGGCAGGGAAACTATGGCTACACCTTC.

This clonotype has ten or more counts. The rearrangement joins TRBV5-1 to TRBJ2-3; 12 bases match TRBD2. The CDR3 has 16 residues. Losses at the gene ends were 4 bases for V and 5 bases for J; bases not matched to a gene: 8. Germline CDR1 and CDR2: SGHRS and YFSETQ. The CDR3 loop reads CASSPRTSGDIDTQYF. CDR3 bases: TGCGCCAGCAGCCCACGGACTAGCGGGGATATAGATACGCAGTATTTT.

The table lists this clonotype with many counts. This rearrangement joins TRBV20-1 to TRBJ1-1, with a tentative D call TRBD1 (6 bases). The V end lost 0 bases, the J end lost 6 bases, and 8 bases lay between the germline ends. The CDR3 runs to 12 residues. Per germline, CDR1 DFQATT and CDR2 SNEGSKA (reference sequence). This CDR3 reads CSARDEGAEAFF. The CDR3, as DNA: TGCAGTGCTAGAGATGAGGGGGCTGAAGCTTTCTTT.

This clonotype was counted only a few times. The chain links TRBV24-1 to TRBJ2-2; D possibly uses TRBD1 or TRBD2 (6 bases each). CDR3 length: 16 residues. Germline values: CDR1 KGHDR, CDR2 SFDVKD. With 9 bases removed from V and 2 bases from J, the gap between germline ends came to 18 bases. The CDR3 loop is CATRDTWGANTGELFF. CDR3 coding DNA: TGTGCCACCCGGGACACCTGGGGGGCTAACACCGGGGAGCTGTTTTTT.

This clonotype has ten or more counts. This rearrangement joins TRBV20-1 to TRBJ2-3; 8 bases fit TRBD1. The germline V gene has CDR1 DFQATT and CDR2 SNEGSKA (reference sequence). The ends lost 5 bases at V and 6 bases at J; junction bases unmatched: 7. CDR3 length: 13 amino acids. CDR3 protein: CSAPLQGADTQYF. CDR3 DNA sequence: TGCAGTGCTCCCCTGCAGGGGGCCGATACGCAGTATTTT.

In regard to this clonotype: A single base separates this from a much larger clone, so it may be a read error. The rearrangement uses TRBV5-1 and TRBJ1-2; D is possibly TRBD1 (6 bases). The CDR3 is made up of 13 amino acids. Germline V gene sequence: CDR1 SGHRS, CDR2 YFSETQ. The CDR3 DNA reads as TGCGCCACCAGCTTGGGCAGGGGTGATGGCTACACCTTC. Translating gives CATSLGRGDGYTF.

The sample holds many counts of this clonotype. The rearrangement joins TRBV5-1 to TRBJ1-2, with 7 positions matching TRBD1. The CDR3 has 15 amino acids. CDR1 and CDR2 from the germline V gene are SGHRS and YFSETQ. The V segment lost 0 bases and the J segment 8 bases; nucleotides outside the gene matches: 10. The CDR3 bases are TGCGCCAGCAGCTTGGAACAGGGGAGTAAAGAGGGCTACACCTTC. Encoded protein: CASSLEQGSKEGYTF.

This clonotype was recorded many times. The chain couples TRBV7-2 to TRBJ2-1; D might be TRBD2 (6 bases). The CDR3 runs 16 residues. V shed 5 bases and J shed 4 bases, with 18 bases lying between them. The germline V gene has CDR1 SGHTA and CDR2 FQGNSA. The CDR3 sequence: CASSQAAGPTYNEQFF. Written as DNA, the CDR3 is TGTGCCAGCAGCCAAGCGGCGGGACCGACTTACAATGAGCAGTTCTTC. The variable domain in full, completed from reference TRBV7-2 and TRBJ2-1, reads GAGVSQSPSNKVTEKGKDVELRCDPISGHTALYWYRQSLGQGLEFLIYFQGNSAPDKSGLPSDRFSAERTGGSVSTLTIQRTQQEDSAVYLCASSQAAGPTYNEQFFGPGTRLTVL.